The rows below give T cell receptor beta chains drawn from one sample of a study of blood T cell repertoires in COVID-19. Data came from immunoSEQ multiplex PCR; TCRdb stores just in-frame clones and leaves some out. The repertoire holds under 200,000 clones, with roughly 93% as singletons. The sequenced sample was peripheral blood. The receptor source for this set is a man in his late teens or twenties with acute or convalescent COVID-19. Both conserved end residues are part of each CDR3. Size tells how often a clone was seen (once, few, many) or the class of an expanded clone, and some rows leave it out.

TRBV6-5	TRBJ2-5	.	CASSYSELAKTQYF
TRBV6-1	TRBJ1-2	.	CASSEAWVRGRYGYTF
TRBV2	TRBJ1-1	once	CANIKGTLNTEAFF
TRBV30	TRBJ2-1	.	CAWSGLATSYNEQFF
TRBV11-2	TRBJ2-7	.	CASSLRGRSGGAPSYEQYF
TRBV18	TRBJ1-3	few	CASSSSRPQRGNTIYF
TRBV4-1	TRBJ1-2	.	CASSQDREGYTF
TRBV3-1/TRBV3-2	TRBJ2-5	.	CASSPRGSETQYF
TRBV7-9	TRBJ2-2	.	CASSQQGGELFF
TRBV12-5	TRBJ1-1	.	CASGLSQGRAFF
TRBV27	TRBJ2-7	.	CASSLNQGEYEQYF
TRBV7-6	TRBJ1-5	.	CASSAQQGAVGQPQHF
TRBV7-7	TRBJ2-5	.	CASSPRQGQETQYF
TRBV27	TRBJ2-7	.	CASRPQGTSYEQYF
TRBV7-9	TRBJ1-1	.	CASSLDGQWNTEAFF
TRBV6-9	TRBJ1-1	.	CASSSPSDNNTEAFF
TRBV5-1	TRBJ1-4	.	CASSSGDPNEKLFF
TRBV21-1	TRBJ2-5	.	CASSKVGVLGLAGPHQQETQYF